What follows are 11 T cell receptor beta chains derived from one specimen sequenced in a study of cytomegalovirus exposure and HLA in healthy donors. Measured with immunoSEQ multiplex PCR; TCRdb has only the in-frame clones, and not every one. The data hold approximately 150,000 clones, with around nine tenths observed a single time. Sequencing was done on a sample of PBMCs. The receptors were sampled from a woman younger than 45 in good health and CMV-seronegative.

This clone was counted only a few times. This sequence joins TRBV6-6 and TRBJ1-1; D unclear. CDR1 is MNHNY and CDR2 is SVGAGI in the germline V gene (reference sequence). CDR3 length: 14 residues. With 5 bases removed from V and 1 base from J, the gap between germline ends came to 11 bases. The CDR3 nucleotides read TGTGCCAGCAGTGGTCGAGGTAAGAACACTGAAGCTTTCTTT. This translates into CASSGRGKNTEAFF.

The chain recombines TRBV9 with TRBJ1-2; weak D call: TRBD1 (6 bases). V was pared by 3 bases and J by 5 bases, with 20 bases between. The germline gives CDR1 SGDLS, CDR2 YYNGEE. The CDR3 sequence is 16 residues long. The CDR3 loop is CASSADRLTGIYGYTF. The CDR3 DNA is TGTGCCAGCAGCGCCGACCGATTAACAGGGATTTATGGCTACACCTTC.

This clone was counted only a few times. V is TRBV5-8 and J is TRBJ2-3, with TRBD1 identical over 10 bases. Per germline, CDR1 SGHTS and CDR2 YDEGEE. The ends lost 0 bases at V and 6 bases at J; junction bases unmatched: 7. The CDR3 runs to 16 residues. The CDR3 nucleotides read TGTGCCAGCAGCTTGGATTCGGGACAGGGGCACGATACGCAGTATTTT. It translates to CASSLDSGQGHDTQYF.

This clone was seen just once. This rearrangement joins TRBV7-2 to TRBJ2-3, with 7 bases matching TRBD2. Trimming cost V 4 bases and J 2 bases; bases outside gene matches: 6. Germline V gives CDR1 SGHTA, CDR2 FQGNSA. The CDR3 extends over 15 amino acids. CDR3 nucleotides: TGTGCCAGCAGCTCGAGCGGGGAGGTCACAGATACGCAGTATTTT. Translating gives CASSSSGEVTDTQYF.

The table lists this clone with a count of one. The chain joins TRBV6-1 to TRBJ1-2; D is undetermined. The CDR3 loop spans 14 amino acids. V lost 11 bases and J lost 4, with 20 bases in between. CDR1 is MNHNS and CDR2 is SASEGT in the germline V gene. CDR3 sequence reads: CACAHAGNLYGYTF. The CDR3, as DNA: TGTGCCTGCGCACACGCGGGGAACCTCTATGGCTACACCTTC.

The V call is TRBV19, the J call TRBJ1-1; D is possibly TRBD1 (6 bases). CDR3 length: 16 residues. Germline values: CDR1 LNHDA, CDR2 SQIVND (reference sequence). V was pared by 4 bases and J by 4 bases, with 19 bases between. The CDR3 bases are TGTGCCAGTAGTAGATGGACCGTAACAGGGAGCACTGAAGCTTTCTTT. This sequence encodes CASSRWTVTGSTEAFF.

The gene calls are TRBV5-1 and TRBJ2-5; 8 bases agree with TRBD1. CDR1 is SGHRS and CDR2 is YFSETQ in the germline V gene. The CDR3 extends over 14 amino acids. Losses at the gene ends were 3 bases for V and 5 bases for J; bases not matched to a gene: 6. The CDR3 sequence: CASSSQGAEETQYF. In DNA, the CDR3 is TGCGCCAGCAGCTCTCAGGGGGCAGAGGAGACCCAGTACTTC.

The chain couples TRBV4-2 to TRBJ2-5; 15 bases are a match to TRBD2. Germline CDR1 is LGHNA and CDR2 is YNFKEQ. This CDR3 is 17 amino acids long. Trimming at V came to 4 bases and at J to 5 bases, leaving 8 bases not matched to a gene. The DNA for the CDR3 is TGTGCCAGCAGCCCTTGGACTAGCGGGGGGGCCCTTGAGACCCAGTACTTC. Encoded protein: CASSPWTSGGALETQYF.

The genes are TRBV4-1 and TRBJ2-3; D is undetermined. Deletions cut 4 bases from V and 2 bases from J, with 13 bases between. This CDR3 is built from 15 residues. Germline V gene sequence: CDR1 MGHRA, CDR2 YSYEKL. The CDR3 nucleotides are TGCGCCAGCAGCCCCGAAGCGCTCCTCACAGATACGCAGTATTTT. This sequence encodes CASSPEALLTDTQYF.

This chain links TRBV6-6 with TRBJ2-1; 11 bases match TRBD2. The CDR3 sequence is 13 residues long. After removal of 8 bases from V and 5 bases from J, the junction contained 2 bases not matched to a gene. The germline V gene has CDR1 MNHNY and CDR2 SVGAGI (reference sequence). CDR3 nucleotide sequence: TGTGCCAGCGGGACTAGCGGCCACAATGAGCAGTTCTTC. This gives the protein CASGTSGHNEQFF.

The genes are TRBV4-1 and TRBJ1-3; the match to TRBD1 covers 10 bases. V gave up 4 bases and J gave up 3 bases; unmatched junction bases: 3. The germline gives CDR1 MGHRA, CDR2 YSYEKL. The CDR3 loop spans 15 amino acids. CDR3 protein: CASSPGDRGGNTIYF. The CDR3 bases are TGCGCCAGCAGCCCAGGGGACAGGGGTGGAAACACCATATATTTT.